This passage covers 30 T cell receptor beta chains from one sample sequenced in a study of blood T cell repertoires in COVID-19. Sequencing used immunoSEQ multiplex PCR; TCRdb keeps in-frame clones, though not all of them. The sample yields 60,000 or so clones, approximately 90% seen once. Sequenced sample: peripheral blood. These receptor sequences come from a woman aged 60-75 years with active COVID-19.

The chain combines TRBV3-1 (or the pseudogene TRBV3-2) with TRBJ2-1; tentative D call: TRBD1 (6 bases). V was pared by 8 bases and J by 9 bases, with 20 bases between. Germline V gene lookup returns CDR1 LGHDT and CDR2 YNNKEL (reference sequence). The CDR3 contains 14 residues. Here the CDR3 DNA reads TGTGCCAGCGCCCCTATGGGGGCCGTTTCTGAGCAGTTCTTC. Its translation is CASAPMGAVSEQFF.

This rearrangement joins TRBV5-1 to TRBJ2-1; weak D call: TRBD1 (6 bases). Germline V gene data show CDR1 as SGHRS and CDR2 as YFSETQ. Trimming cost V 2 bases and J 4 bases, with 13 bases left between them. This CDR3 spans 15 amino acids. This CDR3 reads CASSLLPGQYNEQFF. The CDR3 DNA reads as TGCGCCAGCAGCTTACTACCCGGACAGTACAATGAGCAGTTCTTC.

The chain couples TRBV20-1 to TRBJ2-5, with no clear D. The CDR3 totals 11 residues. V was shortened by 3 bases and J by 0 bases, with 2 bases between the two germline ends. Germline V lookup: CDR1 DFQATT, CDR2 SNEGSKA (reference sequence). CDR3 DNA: TGCAGTGCTAGCAACCAAGAGACCCAGTACTTC. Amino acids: CSASNQETQYF.

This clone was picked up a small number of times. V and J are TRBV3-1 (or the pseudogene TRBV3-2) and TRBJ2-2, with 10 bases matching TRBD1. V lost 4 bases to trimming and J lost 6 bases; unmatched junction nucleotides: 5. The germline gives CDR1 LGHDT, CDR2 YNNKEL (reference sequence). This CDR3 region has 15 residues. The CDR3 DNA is TGTGCCAGCAGCCGCGGACAGGGGGTCCCCGGGGAGCTGTTTTTT. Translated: CASSRGQGVPGELFF.

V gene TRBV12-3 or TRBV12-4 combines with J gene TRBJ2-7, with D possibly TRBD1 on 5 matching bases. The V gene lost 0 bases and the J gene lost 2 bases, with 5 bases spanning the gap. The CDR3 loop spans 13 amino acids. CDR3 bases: TGTGCCAGCAGTTTAGCGGACACCTACGAGCAGTACTTC. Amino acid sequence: CASSLADTYEQYF.

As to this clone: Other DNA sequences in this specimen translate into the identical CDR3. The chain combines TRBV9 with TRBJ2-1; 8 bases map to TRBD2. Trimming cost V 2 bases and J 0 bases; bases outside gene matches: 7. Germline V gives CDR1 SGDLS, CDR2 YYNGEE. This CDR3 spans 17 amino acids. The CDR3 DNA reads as TGTGCCAGCAGCGTTAGCGGGGCATTAAGCTCCTACAATGAGCAGTTCTTC. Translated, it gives CASSVSGALSSYNEQFF.

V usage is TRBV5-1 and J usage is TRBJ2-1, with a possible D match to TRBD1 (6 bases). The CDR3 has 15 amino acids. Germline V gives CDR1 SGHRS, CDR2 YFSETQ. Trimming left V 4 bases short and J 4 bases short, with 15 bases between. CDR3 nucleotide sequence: TGCGCCAGCAGCCTTTCAGGGGATGGTTACAATGAGCAGTTCTTC. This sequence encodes CASSLSGDGYNEQFF.

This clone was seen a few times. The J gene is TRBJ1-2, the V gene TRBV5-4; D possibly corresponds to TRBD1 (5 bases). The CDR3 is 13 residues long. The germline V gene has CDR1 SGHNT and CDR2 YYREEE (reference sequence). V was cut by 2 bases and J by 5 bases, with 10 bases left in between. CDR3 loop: CASSFLGAYGYTF. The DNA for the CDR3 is TGTGCCAGCAGCTTTTTAGGGGCGTATGGCTACACCTTC.

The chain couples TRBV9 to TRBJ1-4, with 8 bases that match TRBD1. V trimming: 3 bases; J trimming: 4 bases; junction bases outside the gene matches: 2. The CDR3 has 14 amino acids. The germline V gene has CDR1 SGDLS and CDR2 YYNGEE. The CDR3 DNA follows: TGTGCCAGCAGCGCTGGACAGGGTAATGAAAAACTGTTTTTT. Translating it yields CASSAGQGNEKLFF.

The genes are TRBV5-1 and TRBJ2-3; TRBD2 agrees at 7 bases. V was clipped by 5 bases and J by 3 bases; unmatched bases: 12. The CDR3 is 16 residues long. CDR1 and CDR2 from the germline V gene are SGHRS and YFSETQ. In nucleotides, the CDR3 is TGCGCCAGCAGTGGAGAGCGGGACCCCTTAACAGATACGCAGTATTTT. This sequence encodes CASSGERDPLTDTQYF.

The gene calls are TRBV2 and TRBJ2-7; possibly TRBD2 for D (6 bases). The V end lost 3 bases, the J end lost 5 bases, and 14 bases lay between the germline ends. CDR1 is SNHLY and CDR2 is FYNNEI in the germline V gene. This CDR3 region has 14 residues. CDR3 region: CASSDPGLEHEQYF. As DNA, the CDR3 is TGTGCCAGCAGTGATCCGGGACTTGAACACGAGCAGTACTTC.

CDR3 bases: TGCAGCGGGGCCACCTCAGGGGGCAGAGAGACCCAGTACTTC. Translated, it gives CSGATSGGRETQYF. This sequence joins TRBV29-1 and TRBJ2-5; 8 bases fit TRBD1. Per germline, CDR1 SQVTM and CDR2 ANQGSEA. V gave up 7 bases and J gave up 4 bases; unmatched junction bases: 11. The CDR3 loop spans 14 amino acids.

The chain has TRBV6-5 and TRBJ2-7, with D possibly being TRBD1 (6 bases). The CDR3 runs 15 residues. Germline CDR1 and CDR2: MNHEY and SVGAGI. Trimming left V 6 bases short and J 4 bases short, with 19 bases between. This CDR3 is CASRKQGIRGYEQYF. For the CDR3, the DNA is TGTGCCAGCAGGAAGCAGGGGATTAGGGGGTACGAGCAGTACTTC.

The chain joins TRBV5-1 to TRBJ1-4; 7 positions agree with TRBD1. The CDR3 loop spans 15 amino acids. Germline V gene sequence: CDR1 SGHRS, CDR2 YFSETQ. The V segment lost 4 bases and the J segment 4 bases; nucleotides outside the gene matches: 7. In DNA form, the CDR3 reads TGCGCCAGCAGCCCCGGACAGGACTATAATGAAAAACTGTTTTTT. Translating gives CASSPGQDYNEKLFF.

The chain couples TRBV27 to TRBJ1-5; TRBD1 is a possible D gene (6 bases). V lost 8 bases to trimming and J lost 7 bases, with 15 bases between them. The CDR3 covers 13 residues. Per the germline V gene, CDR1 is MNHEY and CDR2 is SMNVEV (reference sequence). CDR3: CASGNLRGQPQHF. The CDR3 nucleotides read TGTGCCAGCGGCAACCTCAGGGGCCAGCCCCAGCATTTT.

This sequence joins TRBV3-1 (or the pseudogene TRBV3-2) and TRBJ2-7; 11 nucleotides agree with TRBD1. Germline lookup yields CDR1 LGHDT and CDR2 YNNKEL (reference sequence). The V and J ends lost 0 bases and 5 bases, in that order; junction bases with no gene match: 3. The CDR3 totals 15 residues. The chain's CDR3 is CASSQDRDRGDEQYF. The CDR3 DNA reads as TGTGCCAGCAGCCAAGACCGGGACAGGGGGGACGAGCAGTACTTC.

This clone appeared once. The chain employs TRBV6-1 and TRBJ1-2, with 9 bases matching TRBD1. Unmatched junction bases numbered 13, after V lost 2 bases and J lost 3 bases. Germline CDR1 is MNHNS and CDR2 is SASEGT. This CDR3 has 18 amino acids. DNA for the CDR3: TGTGCCAGCAGTGAAAGGCCCGGGACAGGGAGTCGAGACTATGGCTACACCTTC. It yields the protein CASSERPGTGSRDYGYTF.

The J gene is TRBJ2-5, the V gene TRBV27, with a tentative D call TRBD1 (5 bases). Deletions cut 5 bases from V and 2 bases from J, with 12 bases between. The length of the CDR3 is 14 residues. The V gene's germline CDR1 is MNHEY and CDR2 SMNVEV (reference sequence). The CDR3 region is CASSLGQEQETQYF. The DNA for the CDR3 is TGTGCCAGCAGTCTGGGGCAGGAACAAGAGACCCAGTACTTC.

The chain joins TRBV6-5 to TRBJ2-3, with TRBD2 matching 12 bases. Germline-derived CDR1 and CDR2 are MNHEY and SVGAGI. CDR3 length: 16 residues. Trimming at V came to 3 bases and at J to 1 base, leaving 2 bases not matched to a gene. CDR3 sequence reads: CASSYRTSGGTDTQYF. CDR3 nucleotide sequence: TGTGCCAGCAGTTATCGGACTAGCGGGGGCACAGATACGCAGTATTTT.

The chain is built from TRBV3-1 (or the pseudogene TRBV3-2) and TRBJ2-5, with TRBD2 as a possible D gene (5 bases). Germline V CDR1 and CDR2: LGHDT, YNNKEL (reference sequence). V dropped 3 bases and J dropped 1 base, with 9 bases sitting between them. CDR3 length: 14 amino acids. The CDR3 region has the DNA TGTGCCAGCAGCCACGCAGGAGGCCAAGAGACCCAGTACTTC. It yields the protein CASSHAGGQETQYF.

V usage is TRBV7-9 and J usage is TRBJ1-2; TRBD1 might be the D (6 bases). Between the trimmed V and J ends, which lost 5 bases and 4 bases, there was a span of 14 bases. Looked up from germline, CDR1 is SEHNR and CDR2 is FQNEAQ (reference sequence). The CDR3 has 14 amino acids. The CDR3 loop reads CASSRETGGYGYTF. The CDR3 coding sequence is TGTGCCAGCAGCCGAGAGACAGGAGGCTATGGCTACACCTTC.

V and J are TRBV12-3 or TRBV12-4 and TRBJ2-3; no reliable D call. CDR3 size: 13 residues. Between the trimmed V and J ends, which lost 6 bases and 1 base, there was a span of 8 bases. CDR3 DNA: TGTGCCAGCAGCCGACTCCGCACAGATACGCAGTATTTT. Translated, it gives CASSRLRTDTQYF.

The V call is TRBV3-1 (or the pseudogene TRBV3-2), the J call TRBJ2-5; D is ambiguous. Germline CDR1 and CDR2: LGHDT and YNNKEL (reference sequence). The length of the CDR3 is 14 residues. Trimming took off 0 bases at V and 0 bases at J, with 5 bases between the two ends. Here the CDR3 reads CASSQEPNQETQYF. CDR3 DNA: TGTGCCAGCAGCCAAGAGCCTAACCAAGAGACCCAGTACTTC.

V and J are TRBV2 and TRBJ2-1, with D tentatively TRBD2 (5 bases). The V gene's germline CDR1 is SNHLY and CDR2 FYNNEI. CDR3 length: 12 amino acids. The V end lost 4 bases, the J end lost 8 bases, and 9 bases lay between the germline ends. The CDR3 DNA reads TGTGCCAGCAGTGGGAGCGGAGATGAGCAGTTCTTC. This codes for CASSGSGDEQFF.

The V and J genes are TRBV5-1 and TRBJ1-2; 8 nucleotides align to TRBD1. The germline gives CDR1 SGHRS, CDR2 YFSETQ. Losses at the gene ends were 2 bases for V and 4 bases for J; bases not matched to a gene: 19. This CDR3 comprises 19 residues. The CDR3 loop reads CASSLPRQGTNLMGYGYTF. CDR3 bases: TGCGCCAGCAGCTTACCCCGACAGGGGACCAATTTAATGGGCTATGGCTACACCTTC.

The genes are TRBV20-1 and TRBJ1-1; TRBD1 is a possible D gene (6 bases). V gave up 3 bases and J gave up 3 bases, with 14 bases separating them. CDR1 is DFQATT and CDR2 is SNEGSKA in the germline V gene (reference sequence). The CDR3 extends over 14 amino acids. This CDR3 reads CSASPRQDHTEAFF. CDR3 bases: TGCAGTGCTAGTCCCCGACAGGATCACACTGAAGCTTTCTTT.

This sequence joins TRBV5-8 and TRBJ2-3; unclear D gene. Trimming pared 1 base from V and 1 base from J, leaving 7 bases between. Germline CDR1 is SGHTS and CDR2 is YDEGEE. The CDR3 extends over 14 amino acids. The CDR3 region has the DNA TGTGCCAGCAGCTTGCGGCAGGGCACAGATACGCAGTATTTT. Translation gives CASSLRQGTDTQYF.

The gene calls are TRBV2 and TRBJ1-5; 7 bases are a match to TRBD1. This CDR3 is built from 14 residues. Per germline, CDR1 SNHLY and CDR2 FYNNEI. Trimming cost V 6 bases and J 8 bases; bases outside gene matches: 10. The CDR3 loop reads CASRRDSGTEPQHF. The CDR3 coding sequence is TGTGCCAGCAGAAGGGACAGTGGTACGGAGCCCCAGCATTTT.

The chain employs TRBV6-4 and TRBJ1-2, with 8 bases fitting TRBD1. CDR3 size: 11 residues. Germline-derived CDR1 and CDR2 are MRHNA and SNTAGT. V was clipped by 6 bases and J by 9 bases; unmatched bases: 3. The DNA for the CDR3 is TGTGCCAGCAGGCAGGGGGCAAGCTACACCTTC. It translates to CASRQGASYTF.

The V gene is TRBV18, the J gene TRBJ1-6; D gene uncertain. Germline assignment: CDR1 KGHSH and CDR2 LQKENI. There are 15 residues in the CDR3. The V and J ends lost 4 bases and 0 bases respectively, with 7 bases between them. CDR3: CASSRVSSYNSPLHF. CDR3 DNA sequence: TGTGCCAGCTCACGAGTAAGCTCCTATAATTCACCCCTCCACTTT.